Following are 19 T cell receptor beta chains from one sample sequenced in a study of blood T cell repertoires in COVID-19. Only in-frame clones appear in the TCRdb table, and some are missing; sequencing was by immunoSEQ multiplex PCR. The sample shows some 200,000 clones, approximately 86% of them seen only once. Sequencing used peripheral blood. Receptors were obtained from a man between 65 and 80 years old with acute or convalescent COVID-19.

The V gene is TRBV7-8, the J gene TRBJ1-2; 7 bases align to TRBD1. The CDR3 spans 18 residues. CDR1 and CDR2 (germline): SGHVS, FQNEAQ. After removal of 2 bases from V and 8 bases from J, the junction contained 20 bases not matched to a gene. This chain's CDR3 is CASSLLPTGIGRSEGYTF. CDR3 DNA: TGTGCCAGCAGCTTACTTCCGACAGGGATAGGGAGATCAGAAGGCTACACCTTC.

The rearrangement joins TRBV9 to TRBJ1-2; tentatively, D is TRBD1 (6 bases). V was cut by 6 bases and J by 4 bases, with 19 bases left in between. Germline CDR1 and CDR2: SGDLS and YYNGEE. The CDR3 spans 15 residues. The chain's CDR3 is CASKNRAGDSYGYTF. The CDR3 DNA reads TGTGCCAGCAAAAACAGGGCCGGCGATAGCTATGGCTACACCTTC.

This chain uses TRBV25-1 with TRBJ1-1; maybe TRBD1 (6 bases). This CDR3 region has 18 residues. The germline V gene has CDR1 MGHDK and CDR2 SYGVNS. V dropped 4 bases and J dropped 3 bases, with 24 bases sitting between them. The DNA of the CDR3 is TGTGCCAGCAGTGTGGCGGGGGCGGGGCGAGGTGCGGACACTGAAGCTTTCTTT. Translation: CASSVAGAGRGADTEAFF.

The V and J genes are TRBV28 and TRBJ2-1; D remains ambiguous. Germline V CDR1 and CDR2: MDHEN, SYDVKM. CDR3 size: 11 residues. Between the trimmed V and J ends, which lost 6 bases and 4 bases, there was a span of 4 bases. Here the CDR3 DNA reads TGTGCCAGCAGCCCATACAATGAGCAGTTCTTC. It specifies CASSPYNEQFF.

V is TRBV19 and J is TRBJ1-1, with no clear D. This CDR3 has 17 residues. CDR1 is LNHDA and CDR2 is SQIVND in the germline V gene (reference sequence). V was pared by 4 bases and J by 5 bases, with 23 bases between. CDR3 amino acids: CASSNFPLTEKRTEAFF. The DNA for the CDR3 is TGTGCCAGTAGTAATTTTCCTCTGACGGAGAAACGGACTGAAGCTTTCTTT.

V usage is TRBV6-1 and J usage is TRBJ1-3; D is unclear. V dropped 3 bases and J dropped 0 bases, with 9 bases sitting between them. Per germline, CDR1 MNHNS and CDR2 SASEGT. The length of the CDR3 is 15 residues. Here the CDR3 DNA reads TGTGCCAGCAGTGAGCGGCTGATCTCTGGAAACACCATATATTTT. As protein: CASSERLISGNTIYF.

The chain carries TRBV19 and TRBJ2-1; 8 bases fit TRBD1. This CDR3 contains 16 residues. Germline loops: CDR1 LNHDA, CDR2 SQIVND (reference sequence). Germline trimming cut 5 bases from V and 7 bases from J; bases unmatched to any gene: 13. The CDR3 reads CASSPIFRTGLNEQFF. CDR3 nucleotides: TGTGCCAGTAGTCCCATCTTTCGGACAGGGTTAAATGAGCAGTTCTTC.

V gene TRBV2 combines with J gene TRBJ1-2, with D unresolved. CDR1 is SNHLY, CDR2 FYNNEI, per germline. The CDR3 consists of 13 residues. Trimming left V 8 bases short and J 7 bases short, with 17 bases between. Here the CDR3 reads CASQRSILGGYTF. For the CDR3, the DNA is TGTGCCAGCCAGCGAAGCATCTTAGGTGGCTACACCTTC. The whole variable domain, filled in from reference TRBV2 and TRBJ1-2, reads EPEVTQTPSHQVTQMGQEVILRCVPISNHLYFYWYRQILGQKVEFLVSFYNNEISEKSEIFDDQFSVERPDGSNFTLKIRSTKLEDSAMYFCASQRSILGGYTFGSGTRLTVV.

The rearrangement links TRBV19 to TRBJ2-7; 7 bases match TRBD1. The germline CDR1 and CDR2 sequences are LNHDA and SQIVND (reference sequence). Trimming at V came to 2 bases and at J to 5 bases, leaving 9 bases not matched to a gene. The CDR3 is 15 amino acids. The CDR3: CASSISGDRSNEQYF. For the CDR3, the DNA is TGTGCCAGTAGTATAAGTGGGGACAGATCTAACGAGCAGTACTTC.

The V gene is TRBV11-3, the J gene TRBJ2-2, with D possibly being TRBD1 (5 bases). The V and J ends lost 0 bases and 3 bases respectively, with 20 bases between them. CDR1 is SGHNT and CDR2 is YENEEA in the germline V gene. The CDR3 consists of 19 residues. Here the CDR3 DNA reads TGTGCCAGCAGCTTAGATGCGCATTTGACAGAGCGAGACACCGGGGAGCTGTTTTTT. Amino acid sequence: CASSLDAHLTERDTGELFF.

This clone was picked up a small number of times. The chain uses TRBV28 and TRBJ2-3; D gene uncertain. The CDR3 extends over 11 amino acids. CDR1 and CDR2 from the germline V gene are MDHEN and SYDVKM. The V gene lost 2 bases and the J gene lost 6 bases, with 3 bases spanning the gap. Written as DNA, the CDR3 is TGTGCCAGCAGTTTAGGCGATACGCAGTATTTT. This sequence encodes CASSLGDTQYF.

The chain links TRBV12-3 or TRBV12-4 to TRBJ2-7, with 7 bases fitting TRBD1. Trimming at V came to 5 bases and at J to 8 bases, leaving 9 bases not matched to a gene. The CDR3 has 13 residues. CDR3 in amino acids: CASSLSGQAKQYF. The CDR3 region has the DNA TGTGCCAGCAGTCTAAGCGGACAGGCGAAGCAGTACTTC.

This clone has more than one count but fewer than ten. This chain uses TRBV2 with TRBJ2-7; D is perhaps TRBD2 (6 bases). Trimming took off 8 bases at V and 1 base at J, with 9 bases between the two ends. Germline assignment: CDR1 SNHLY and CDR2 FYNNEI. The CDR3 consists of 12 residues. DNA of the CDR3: TGTGCCAGCGGAGGACTATCCTACGAGCAGTACTTC. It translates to CASGGLSYEQYF. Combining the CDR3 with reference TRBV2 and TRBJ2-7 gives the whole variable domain EPEVTQTPSHQVTQMGQEVILRCVPISNHLYFYWYRQILGQKVEFLVSFYNNEISEKSEIFDDQFSVERPDGSNFTLKIRSTKLEDSAMYFCASGGLSYEQYFGPGTRLTVT.

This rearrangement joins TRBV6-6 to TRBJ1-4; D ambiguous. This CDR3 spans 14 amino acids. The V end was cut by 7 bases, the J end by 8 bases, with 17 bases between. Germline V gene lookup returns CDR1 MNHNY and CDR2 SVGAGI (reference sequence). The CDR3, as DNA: TGTGCCAGCACCGCGACTCTCGCCCAGGAAAAACTGTTTTTT. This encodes CASTATLAQEKLFF.

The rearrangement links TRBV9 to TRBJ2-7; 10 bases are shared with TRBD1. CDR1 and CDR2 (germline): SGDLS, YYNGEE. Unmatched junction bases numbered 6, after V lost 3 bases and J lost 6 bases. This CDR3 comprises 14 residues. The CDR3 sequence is CASSATGQGSEQYF. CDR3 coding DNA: TGTGCCAGCAGCGCCACGGGACAGGGGTCCGAGCAGTACTTC.

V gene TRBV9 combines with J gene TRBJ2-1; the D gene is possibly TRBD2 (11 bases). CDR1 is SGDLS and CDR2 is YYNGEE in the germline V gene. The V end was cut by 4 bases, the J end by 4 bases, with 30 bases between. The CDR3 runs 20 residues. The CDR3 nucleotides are TGTGCCAGCAGCTCGCGGACAGGGGGGCTAGCGGGAGGCCATTACAATGAGCAGTTCTTC. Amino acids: CASSSRTGGLAGGHYNEQFF.

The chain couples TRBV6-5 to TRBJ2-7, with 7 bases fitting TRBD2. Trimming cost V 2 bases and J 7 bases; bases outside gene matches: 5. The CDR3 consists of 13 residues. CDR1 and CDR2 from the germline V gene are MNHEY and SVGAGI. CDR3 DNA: TGTGCCAGCAGTTACGGTAGGGGAGGGGAGCAGTACTTC. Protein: CASSYGRGGEQYF.

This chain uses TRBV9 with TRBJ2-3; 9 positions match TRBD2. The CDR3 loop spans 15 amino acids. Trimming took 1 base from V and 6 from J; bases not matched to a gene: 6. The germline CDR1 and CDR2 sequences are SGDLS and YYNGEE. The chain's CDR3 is CASSVRGRAGDTQYF. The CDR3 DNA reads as TGTGCCAGCAGCGTACGCGGGAGGGCAGGGGATACGCAGTATTTT. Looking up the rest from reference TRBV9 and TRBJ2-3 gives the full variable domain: DSGVTQTPKHLITATGQRVTLRCSPRSGDLSVYWYQQSLDQGLQFLIQYYNGEERAKGNILERFSAQQFPDLHSELNLSSLELGDSALYFCASSVRGRAGDTQYFGPGTRLTVL.

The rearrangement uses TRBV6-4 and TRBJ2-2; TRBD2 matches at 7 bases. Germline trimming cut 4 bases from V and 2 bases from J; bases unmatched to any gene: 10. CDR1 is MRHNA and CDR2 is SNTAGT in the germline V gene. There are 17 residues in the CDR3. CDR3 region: CASSAATSAYNTGELFF. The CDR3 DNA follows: TGTGCCAGCAGTGCGGCCACTAGCGCCTACAACACCGGGGAGCTGTTTTTT.